These 16 T cell receptor beta chains were sequenced from one sample in a study of CD8 T cells in ankylosing spondylitis. TCRdb reanalysed the 5' RACE reads using MiXCR and keeps one entry per CDR3 protein. Of about 190,000 distinct CDR3 sequences detected, approximately 12% appear once; the ten largest clones hold about 10%. Sequencing was carried out using blood, either unsorted or a sorted T cell fraction (not recorded which). These receptors were taken from a female donor with ankylosing spondylitis or in good health (not recorded which).

This clonotype was counted ten times or more. The chain employs TRBV7-8 and TRBJ1-6; 7 positions agree with TRBD1. After removal of 2 bases from V and 8 bases from J, the junction contained 9 bases not matched to a gene. The CDR3 extends over 16 amino acids. Germline V gene lookup returns CDR1 SGHVS and CDR2 FQNEAQ. The CDR3, as DNA: TGTGCCAGCAGCTTAAAGGGGGCCCTAGAGGATTCACCCCTCCACTTT. It specifies CASSLKGALEDSPLHF.

This clonotype was detected a few times. The genes are TRBV18 and TRBJ2-1; no clear D. The CDR3 covers 12 residues. The germline CDR1 and CDR2 sequences are KGHSH and LQKENI. Trimming took off 4 bases at V and 7 bases at J, with 8 bases between the two ends. The chain's CDR3 is CASSRRGNEQFF. CDR3 sequence (DNA): TGTGCCAGCTCACGGCGTGGGAATGAGCAGTTCTTC. The full variable domain, rest sourced from reference TRBV18 and TRBJ2-1, is NAGVMQNPRHLVRRRGQEARLRCSPMKGHSHVYWYRQLPEEGLKFMVYLQKENIIDESGMPKERFSAEFPKEGPSILRIQQVVRGDSAAYFCASSRRGNEQFFGPGTRLTVL.

The rearrangement links TRBV12-3 or TRBV12-4 to TRBJ2-2; D is uncertain. The CDR3 has 12 residues. V lost 7 bases, J lost 6 bases, and 9 bases lay in between. In nucleotides, the CDR3 is TGTGCCAGCACCCCTCTCCCCGGGGAGCTGTTTTTT. Protein: CASTPLPGELFF.

This clonotype has just a few counts. V is TRBV20-1 and J is TRBJ2-1; tentative D call: TRBD2 (5 bases). The germline V gene encodes CDR1 DFQATT and CDR2 SNEGSKA (reference sequence). This CDR3 is built from 17 residues. V lost 4 bases and J lost 4, with 23 bases in between. DNA for the CDR3: TGCAGTGCTATAAGCGGAGCGCCAGGTAGACCATACAATGAGCAGTTCTTC. Its protein product is CSAISGAPGRPYNEQFF.

In this sample, this clonotype turned up many times. The V and J genes are TRBV5-1 and TRBJ2-7; 7 bases fit TRBD1. This CDR3 region has 12 residues. The V segment lost 0 bases and the J segment 12 bases; nucleotides outside the gene matches: 6. Germline CDR1 SGHRS, CDR2 YFSETQ. The CDR3 DNA reads as TGCGCCAGCAGCTTGGATCGACAGGGACGGTACTTC. Amino acids: CASSLDRQGRYF.

This clonotype was seen many times. The chain uses TRBV9 and TRBJ1-2, with 8 nucleotides matching TRBD1. The V and J ends lost 3 bases and 0 bases, in that order; junction bases with no gene match: 7. Germline V gene lookup returns CDR1 SGDLS and CDR2 YYNGEE. This CDR3 spans 16 amino acids. CDR3 loop: CASSGQGRGANYGYTF. In DNA, the CDR3 is TGTGCCAGCAGCGGACAGGGGCGTGGGGCTAACTATGGCTACACCTTC.

There are many counts of this clonotype. This sequence joins TRBV5-4 and TRBJ1-1; D call uncertain. CDR3 size: 14 residues. Per the germline V gene, CDR1 is SGHNT and CDR2 is YYREEE (reference sequence). Trimming shortened V by 4 bases and J by 0 bases, and 10 bases separated the two germline ends. CDR3 region: CASSLMVVNTEAFF. The CDR3 coding sequence is TGTGCCAGCAGCCTGATGGTTGTGAACACTGAAGCTTTCTTT. The variable domain in full, completed from reference TRBV5-4 and TRBJ1-1, reads ETGVTQSPTHLIKTRGQQVTLRCSSQSGHNTVSWYQQALGQGPQFIFQYYREEENGRGNFPPRFSGLQFPNYSSELNVNALELDDSALYLCASSLMVVNTEAFFGQGTRLTVV.

This clonotype was found many times. This chain uses TRBV18 with TRBJ2-7; D ambiguous. Germline-derived CDR1 and CDR2 are KGHSH and LQKENI. There are 14 residues in the CDR3. Trimming removed 0 bases at V and 0 bases at J, with 6 bases between. The CDR3 region is CASSPPSFSYEQYF. CDR3 DNA: TGTGCCAGCTCACCACCGTCCTTCTCCTACGAGCAGTACTTC.

This sequence joins TRBV11-2 and TRBJ2-6, with 7 bases matching TRBD1. The CDR3 contains 19 residues. With V trimmed by 2 bases and J by 0 bases, 10 bases remained unmatched. Germline V gene lookup returns CDR1 SGHAT and CDR2 FQNNGV. CDR3 sequence reads: CASSLFFRDSSSGANVLTF. DNA of the CDR3: TGTGCCAGCAGCTTATTTTTCCGGGACAGCAGCTCTGGGGCCAACGTCCTGACTTTC.

This clonotype was recorded at least ten times. The chain is built from TRBV10-3 and TRBJ1-2, with D possibly matching TRBD1 (5 bases). V was cut by 4 bases and J by 4 bases, with 13 bases left in between. Germline CDR1 is ENHRY and CDR2 is SYGVKD. This CDR3 is built from 14 residues. The CDR3 spells CAISVGQGGYGYTF. The CDR3 bases are TGTGCCATCAGTGTTGGGCAGGGCGGCTATGGCTACACCTTC.

This clonotype appeared a few times. V is TRBV25-1 and J is TRBJ2-5; D gene unclear. This CDR3 has 14 amino acids. Germline CDR1 and CDR2: MGHDK and SYGVNS. Trimming cost V 2 bases and J 4 bases, with 11 bases left between them. The DNA for the CDR3 is TGTGCCAGCAGTGAAGCCCAGGCCGGAGAGACCCAGTACTTC. It yields the protein CASSEAQAGETQYF. The whole variable domain, remainder taken from reference TRBV25-1 and TRBJ2-5, is EADIYQTPRYLVIGTGKKITLECSQTMGHDKMYWYQQDPGMELHLIHYSYGVNSTEKGDLSSESTVSRIRTEHFPLTLESARPSHTSQYLCASSEAQAGETQYFGPGTRLLVL.

This clonotype was found many times. This chain connects TRBV12-3 or TRBV12-4 to TRBJ1-5, with D hard to call. V lost 4 bases, J lost 1 base, and 11 bases lay in between. The CDR3 covers 15 residues. The CDR3 spells CASSSQTLSNQPQHF. CDR3 nucleotide sequence: TGTGCCAGCAGTTCACAGACTCTGAGCAATCAGCCCCAGCATTTT.

This clonotype has just a few counts. The chain has TRBV20-1 and TRBJ2-7; maybe TRBD2 (5 bases). CDR3 length equals 16 residues. V shed 0 bases and J shed 11 bases, with 26 bases lying between them. Germline V gene data show CDR1 as DFQATT and CDR2 as SNEGSKA (reference sequence). For the CDR3, the DNA is TGCAGTGCTAGAGATCTTACCTCCGTGGACGGCTTGAGGGAGTACTTC. This sequence encodes CSARDLTSVDGLREYF.

This clonotype was detected many times. The CDR3 bases are TGTGCCAGCAATGCCGGAACCTACGAGCAGTACTTC. It specifies CASNAGTYEQYF. The genes are TRBV28 and TRBJ2-7; D ambiguous. CDR3 length: 12 amino acids. Per germline, CDR1 MDHEN and CDR2 SYDVKM. V was clipped by 7 bases and J by 2 bases, with 9 bases between them.

This clonotype was observed at least ten times. V usage is TRBV12-3 or TRBV12-4 and J usage is TRBJ2-1; 7 bases map to TRBD1. J lost 7 bases, V lost 2 bases, and 8 bases had no gene match. The length of the CDR3 is 15 residues. CDR3 sequence: CASSLRDSQLNEQFF. In nucleotides, the CDR3 is TGTGCCAGCAGTTTAAGGGACAGCCAGCTGAATGAGCAGTTCTTC.

In this sample, this clonotype turned up many times. The J gene is TRBJ1-2, the V gene TRBV2, with a weak D call TRBD1 (5 bases). The germline V and J ends were trimmed by 6 bases and 1 base, with 18 bases remaining between them. The CDR3 extends over 16 amino acids. Germline loops: CDR1 SNHLY, CDR2 FYNNEI. The CDR3 DNA is TGTGCCAGCAGCCCCACCCAGACAGCCAGTAACTATGGCTACACCTTC. This translates into CASSPTQTASNYGYTF.